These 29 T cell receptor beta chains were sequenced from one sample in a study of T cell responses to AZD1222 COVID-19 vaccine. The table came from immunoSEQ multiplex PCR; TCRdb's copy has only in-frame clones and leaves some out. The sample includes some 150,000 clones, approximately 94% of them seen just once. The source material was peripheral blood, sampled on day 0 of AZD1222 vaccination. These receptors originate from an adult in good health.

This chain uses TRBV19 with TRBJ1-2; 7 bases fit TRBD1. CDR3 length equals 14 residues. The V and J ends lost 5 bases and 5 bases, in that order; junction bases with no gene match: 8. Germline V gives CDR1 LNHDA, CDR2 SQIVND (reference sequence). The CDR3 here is CASSWTGPTYGYTF. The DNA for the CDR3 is TGTGCCAGTAGTTGGACAGGCCCAACTTATGGCTACACCTTC.

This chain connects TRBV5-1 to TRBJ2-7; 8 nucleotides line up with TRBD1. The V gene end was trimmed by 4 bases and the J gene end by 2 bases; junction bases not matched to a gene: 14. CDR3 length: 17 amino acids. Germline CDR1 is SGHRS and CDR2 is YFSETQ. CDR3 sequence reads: CASSLGTGGGGAYEQYF. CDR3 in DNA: TGCGCCAGCAGCCTCGGGACAGGAGGGGGTGGGGCCTACGAGCAGTACTTC.

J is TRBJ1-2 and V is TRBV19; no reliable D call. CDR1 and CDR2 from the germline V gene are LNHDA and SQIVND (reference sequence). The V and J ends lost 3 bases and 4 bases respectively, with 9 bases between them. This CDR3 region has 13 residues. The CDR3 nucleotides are TGTGCCAGTAGTATGTGGTCGACCTATGGCTACACCTTC. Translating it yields CASSMWSTYGYTF.

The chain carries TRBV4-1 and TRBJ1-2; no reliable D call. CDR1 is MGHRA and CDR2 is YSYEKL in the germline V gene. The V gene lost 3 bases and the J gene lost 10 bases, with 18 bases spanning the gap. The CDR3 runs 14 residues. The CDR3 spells CASSQERPRRDYTF. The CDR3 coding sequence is TGCGCCAGCAGCCAGGAAAGGCCTCGGAGAGACTACACCTTC.

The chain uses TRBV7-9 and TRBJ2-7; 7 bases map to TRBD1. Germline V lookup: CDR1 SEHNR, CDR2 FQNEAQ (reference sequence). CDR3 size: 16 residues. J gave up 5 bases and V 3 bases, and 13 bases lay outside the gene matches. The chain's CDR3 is CASSLGFGTVSNEQYF. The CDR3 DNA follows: TGTGCCAGCAGCTTGGGTTTTGGGACAGTTTCCAACGAGCAGTACTTC. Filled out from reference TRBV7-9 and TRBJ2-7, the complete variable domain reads DTGVSQNPRHKITKRGQNVTFRCDPISEHNRLYWYRQTLGQGPEFLTYFQNEAQLEKSRLLSDRFSAERPKGSFSTLEIQRTEQGDSAMYLCASSLGFGTVSNEQYFGPGTRLTVT.

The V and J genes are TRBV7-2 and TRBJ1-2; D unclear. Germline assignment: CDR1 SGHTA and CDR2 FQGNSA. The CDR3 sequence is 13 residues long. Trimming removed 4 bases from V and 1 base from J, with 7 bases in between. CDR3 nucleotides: TGTGCCAGCAGCTCACAGCTTAACTATGGCTACACCTTC. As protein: CASSSQLNYGYTF.

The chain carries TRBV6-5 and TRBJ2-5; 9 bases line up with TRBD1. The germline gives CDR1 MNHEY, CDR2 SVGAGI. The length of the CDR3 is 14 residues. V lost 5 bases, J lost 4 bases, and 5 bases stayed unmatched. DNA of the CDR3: TGTGCCAGCAGTCCGGGACAGGGCAGAGAGACCCAGTACTTC. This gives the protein CASSPGQGRETQYF.

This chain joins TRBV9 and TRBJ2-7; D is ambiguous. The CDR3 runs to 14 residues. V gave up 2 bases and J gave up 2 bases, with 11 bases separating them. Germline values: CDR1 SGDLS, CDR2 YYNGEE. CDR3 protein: CASSVQAATYEQYF. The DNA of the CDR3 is TGTGCCAGCAGCGTTCAGGCAGCTACCTACGAGCAGTACTTC.

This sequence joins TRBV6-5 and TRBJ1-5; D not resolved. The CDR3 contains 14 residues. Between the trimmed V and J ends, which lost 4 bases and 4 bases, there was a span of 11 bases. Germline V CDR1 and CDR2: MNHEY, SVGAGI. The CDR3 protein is CASSFGILNQPQHF. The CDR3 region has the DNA TGTGCCAGCAGTTTCGGGATTCTGAATCAGCCCCAGCATTTT.

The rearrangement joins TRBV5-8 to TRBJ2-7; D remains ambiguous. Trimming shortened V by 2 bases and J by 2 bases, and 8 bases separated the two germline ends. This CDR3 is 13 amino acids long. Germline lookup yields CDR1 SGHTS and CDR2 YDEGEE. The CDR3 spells CASSLRRTYEQYF. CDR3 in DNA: TGTGCCAGCAGCTTAAGGAGAACCTACGAGCAGTACTTC.

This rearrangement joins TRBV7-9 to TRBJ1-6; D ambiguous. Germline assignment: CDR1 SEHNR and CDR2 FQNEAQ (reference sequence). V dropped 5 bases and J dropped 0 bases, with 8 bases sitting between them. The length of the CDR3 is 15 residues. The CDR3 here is CASSGWASYNSPLHF. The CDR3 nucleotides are TGTGCCAGCAGCGGTTGGGCCTCCTATAATTCACCCCTCCACTTT.

DNA of the CDR3: TGTGCCAGCAGCCGCACCCCCCAGACAGGGTGGGCCCAGCATTTT. Translating gives CASSRTPQTGWAQHF. The V and J genes are TRBV7-2 and TRBJ1-5; 7 bases line up with TRBD1. CDR1 and CDR2 from the germline V gene are SGHTA and FQGNSA. This CDR3 comprises 15 residues. V gave up 5 bases and J gave up 11 bases; unmatched junction bases: 15.

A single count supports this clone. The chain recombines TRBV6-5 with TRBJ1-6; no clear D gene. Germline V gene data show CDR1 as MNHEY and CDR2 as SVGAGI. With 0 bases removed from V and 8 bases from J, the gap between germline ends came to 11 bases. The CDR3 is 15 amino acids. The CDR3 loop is CASSYSNRVYSPLHF. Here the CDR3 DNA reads TGTGCCAGCAGTTACTCGAATAGGGTTTATTCACCCCTCCACTTT.

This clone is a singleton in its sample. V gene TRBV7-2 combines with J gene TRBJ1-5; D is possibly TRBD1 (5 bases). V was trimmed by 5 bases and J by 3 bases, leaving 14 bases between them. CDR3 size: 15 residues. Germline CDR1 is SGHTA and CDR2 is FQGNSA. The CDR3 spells CASSLGRGLNQPQHF. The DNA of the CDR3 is TGTGCCAGCAGCCTTGGGAGGGGCCTCAATCAGCCCCAGCATTTT.

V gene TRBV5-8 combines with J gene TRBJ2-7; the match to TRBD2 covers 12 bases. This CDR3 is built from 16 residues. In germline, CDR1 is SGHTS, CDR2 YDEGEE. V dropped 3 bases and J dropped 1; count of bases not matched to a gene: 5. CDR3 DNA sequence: TGTGCCAGCAGCTCAGGACTAGCGGGGTTGTCCTACGAGCAGTACTTC. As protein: CASSSGLAGLSYEQYF.

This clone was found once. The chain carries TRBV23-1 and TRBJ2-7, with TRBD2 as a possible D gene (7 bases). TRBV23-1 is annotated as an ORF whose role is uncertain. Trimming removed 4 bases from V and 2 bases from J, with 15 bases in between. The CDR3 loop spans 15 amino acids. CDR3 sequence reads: CASSPSGGEAYEQYF. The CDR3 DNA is TGCGCCAGCAGTCCTTCGGGGGGCGAAGCCTACGAGCAGTACTTC.

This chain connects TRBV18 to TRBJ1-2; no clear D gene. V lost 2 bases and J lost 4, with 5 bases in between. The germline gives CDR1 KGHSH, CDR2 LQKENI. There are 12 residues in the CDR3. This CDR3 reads CASSPSAYGYTF. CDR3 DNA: TGTGCCAGCTCACCAAGTGCCTATGGCTACACCTTC. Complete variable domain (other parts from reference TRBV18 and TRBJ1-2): NAGVMQNPRHLVRRRGQEARLRCSPMKGHSHVYWYRQLPEEGLKFMVYLQKENIIDESGMPKERFSAEFPKEGPSILRIQQVVRGDSAAYFCASSPSAYGYTFGSGTRLTVV.

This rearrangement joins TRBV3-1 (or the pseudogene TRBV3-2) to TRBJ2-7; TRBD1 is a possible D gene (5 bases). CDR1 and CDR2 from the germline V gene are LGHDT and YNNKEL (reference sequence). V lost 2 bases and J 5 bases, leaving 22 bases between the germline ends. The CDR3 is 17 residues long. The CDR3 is CASSQPEGARPRNEQYF. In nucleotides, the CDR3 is TGTGCCAGCAGCCAACCCGAAGGGGCCCGGCCCCGGAACGAGCAGTACTTC.

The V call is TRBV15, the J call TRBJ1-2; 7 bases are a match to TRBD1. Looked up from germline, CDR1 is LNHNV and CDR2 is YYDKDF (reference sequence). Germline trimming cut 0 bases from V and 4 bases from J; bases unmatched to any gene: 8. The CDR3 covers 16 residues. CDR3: CATSRDGRTGPYGYTF. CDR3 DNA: TGTGCCACCAGCAGAGATGGTCGGACAGGTCCCTATGGCTACACCTTC. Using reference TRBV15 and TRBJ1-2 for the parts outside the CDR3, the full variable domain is DAMVIQNPRYQVTQFGKPVTLSCSQTLNHNVMYWYQQKSSQAPKLLFHYYDKDFNNEADTPDNFQSRRPNTSFCFLDIRSPGLGDTAMYLCATSRDGRTGPYGYTFGSGTRLTVV.

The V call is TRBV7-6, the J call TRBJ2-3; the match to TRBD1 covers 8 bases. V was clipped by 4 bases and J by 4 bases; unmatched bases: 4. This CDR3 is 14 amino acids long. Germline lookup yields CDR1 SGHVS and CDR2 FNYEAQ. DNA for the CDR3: TGTGCCAGCAGCTCGACAGGGGTAGCAGATACGCAGTATTTT. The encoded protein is CASSSTGVADTQYF.

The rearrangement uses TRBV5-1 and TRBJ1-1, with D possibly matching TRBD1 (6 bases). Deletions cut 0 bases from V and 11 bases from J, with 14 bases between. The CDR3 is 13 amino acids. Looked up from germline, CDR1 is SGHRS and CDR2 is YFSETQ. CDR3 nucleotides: TGCGCCAGCAGCTTGGAGGAGACAGGTCCGGCTTTCTTT. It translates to CASSLEETGPAFF. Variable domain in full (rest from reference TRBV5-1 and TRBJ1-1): KAGVTQTPRYLIKTRGQQVTLSCSPISGHRSVSWYQQTPGQGLQFLFEYFSETQRNKGNFPGRFSGRQFSNSRSEMNVSTLELGDSALYLCASSLEETGPAFFGQGTRLTVV.

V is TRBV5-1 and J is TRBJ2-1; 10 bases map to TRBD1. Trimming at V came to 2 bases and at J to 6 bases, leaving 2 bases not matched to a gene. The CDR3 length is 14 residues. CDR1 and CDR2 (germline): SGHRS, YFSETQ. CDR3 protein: CASSFGDRGNEQFF. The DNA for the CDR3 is TGCGCCAGCAGCTTTGGGGACAGGGGCAATGAGCAGTTCTTC.

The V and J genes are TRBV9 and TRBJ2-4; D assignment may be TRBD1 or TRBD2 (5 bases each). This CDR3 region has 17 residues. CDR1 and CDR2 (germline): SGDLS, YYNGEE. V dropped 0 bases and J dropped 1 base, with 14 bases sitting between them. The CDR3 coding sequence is TGTGCCAGCAGCGTAGAGAGGGGTACGGAGGCCAAAAACATTCAGTACTTC. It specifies CASSVERGTEAKNIQYF.

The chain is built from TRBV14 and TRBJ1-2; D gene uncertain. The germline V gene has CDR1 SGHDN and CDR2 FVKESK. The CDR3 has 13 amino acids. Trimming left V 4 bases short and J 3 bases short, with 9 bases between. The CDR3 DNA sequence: TGTGCCAGCAGCCCGGAGAGGGACTATGGCTACACCTTC. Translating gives CASSPERDYGYTF.

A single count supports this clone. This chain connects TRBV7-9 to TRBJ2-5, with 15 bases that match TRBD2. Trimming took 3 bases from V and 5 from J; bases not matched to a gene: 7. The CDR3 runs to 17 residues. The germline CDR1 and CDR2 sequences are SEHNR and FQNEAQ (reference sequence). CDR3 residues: CASSFWTSGRAPETQYF. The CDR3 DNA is TGTGCCAGCAGCTTTTGGACTAGCGGGAGGGCCCCGGAGACCCAGTACTTC.

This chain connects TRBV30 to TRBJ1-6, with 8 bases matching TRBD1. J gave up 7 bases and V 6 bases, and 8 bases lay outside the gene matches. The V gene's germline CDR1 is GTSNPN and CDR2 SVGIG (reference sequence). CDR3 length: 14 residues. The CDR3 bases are TGTGCCTGCGGGACAGGACCGGGGAATTCACCCCTCCACTTT. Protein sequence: CACGTGPGNSPLHF.

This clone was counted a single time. CDR3 amino acids: CATSDNPGTGGTGELFF. The DNA for the CDR3 is TGTGCCACCAGTGATAACCCGGGAACAGGGGGTACCGGGGAGCTGTTTTTT. The chain has TRBV24-1 and TRBJ2-2, with 8 bases lining up with TRBD1. Trimming cost V 3 bases and J 5 bases; bases outside gene matches: 10. The CDR3 covers 17 residues. Germline-derived CDR1 and CDR2 are KGHDR and SFDVKD.

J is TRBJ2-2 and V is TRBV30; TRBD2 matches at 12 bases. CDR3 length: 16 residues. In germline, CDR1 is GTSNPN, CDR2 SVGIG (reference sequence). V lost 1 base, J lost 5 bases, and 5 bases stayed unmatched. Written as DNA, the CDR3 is TGTGCCTGGAGTGCACTGGGACTAGCGGGTACCGGGGAGCTGTTTTTT. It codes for CAWSALGLAGTGELFF. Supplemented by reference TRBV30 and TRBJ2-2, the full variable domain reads SQTIHQWPATLVQPVGSPLSLECTVEGTSNPNLYWYRQAAGRGLQLLFYSVGIGQISSEVPQNLSASRPQDRQFILSSKKLLLSDSGFYLCAWSALGLAGTGELFFGEGSRLTVL.

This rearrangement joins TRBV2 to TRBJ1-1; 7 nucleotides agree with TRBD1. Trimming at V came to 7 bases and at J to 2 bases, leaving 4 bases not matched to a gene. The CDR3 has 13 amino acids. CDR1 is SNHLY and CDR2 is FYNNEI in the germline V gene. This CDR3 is CASIWDSNTEAFF. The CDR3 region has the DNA TGTGCCAGCATTTGGGACAGCAACACTGAAGCTTTCTTT.